A single sample gave rise to the 22 T cell receptor beta chains below, sequenced in a study of T cell responses to AZD1222 COVID-19 vaccine. TCRdb's table, derived via immunoSEQ multiplex PCR, lists solely in-frame clones and lacks some. The sample records about 120,000 clones, approximately 90% being singletons. This specimen consisted of peripheral blood, obtained on day 0 of AZD1222 vaccination. The receptors here all came from an adult in good health.

V gene TRBV7-2 combines with J gene TRBJ2-7; D may correspond to TRBD1 or TRBD2 (6 bases each). The V and J ends lost 0 bases and 7 bases respectively, with 16 bases between them. Germline values: CDR1 SGHTA, CDR2 FQGNSA. CDR3 size: 15 residues. CDR3 loop: CASSLAASGGGEQYF. The DNA for the CDR3 is TGTGCCAGCAGCTTAGCGGCCAGCGGAGGGGGGGAGCAGTACTTC.

The chain carries TRBV5-1 and TRBJ2-2; 8 nucleotides line up with TRBD1. Trimming removed 2 bases from V and 6 bases from J; junction bases left unmatched: 9. The CDR3 length is 16 residues. Looked up from germline, CDR1 is SGHRS and CDR2 is YFSETQ. Written as DNA, the CDR3 is TGCGCCAGCAGCTTAGGTCCAGGGGGCAGGTCCGGGGAGCTGTTTTTT. This gives the protein CASSLGPGGRSGELFF.

This chain uses TRBV14 with TRBJ2-7; 7 bases align to TRBD1. The CDR3 totals 15 residues. V lost 5 bases and J lost 4; bases outside the gene matches: 11. CDR1 SGHDN and CDR2 FVKESK come from the germline V gene. The DNA of the CDR3 is TGTGCCAGCAGCGCCGGGACAGCTTTCTTTTACGAGCAGTACTTC. As protein: CASSAGTAFFYEQYF.

The V gene is TRBV14, the J gene TRBJ2-1; 9 bases line up with TRBD1. The CDR3 is made up of 16 amino acids. Germline-derived CDR1 and CDR2 are SGHDN and FVKESK. V lost 1 base and J lost 8; bases outside the gene matches: 9. The DNA of the CDR3 is TGTGCCAGCAGCCAAGCCGGGACAGGGATCCCGGATGAGCAGTTCTTC. Amino acid sequence: CASSQAGTGIPDEQFF. Together with reference TRBV14 and TRBJ2-1, the CDR3 gives the full variable domain: EAGVTQFPSHSVIEKGQTVTLRCDPISGHDNLYWYRRVMGKEIKFLLHFVKESKQDESGMPNNRFLAERTGGTYSTLKVQPAELEDSGVYFCASSQAGTGIPDEQFFGPGTRLTVL.

The V call is TRBV4-2, the J call TRBJ1-5; no clear D. Trimming pared 3 bases from V and 0 bases from J, leaving 6 bases between. The germline gives CDR1 LGHNA, CDR2 YNFKEQ. This CDR3 region has 14 residues. Here the CDR3 DNA reads TGTGCCAGCAGCCAGGACCCTAGCAATCAGCCCCAGCATTTT. Protein sequence: CASSQDPSNQPQHF.

This clone was found a few times. The gene calls are TRBV7-3 and TRBJ1-2; 10 nucleotides line up with TRBD1. The CDR3 contains 14 residues. The V segment lost 4 bases and the J segment 6 bases; nucleotides outside the gene matches: 5. Germline V gives CDR1 SGHTA, CDR2 FQGTGA. This CDR3 is CASSYGQGVDGYTF. CDR3 DNA: TGTGCCAGCAGCTACGGACAGGGGGTTGATGGCTACACCTTC.

This clone was seen more than once but under ten times. The J gene is TRBJ1-1, the V gene TRBV6-5, with D unclear. The CDR3 covers 12 residues. Germline-derived CDR1 and CDR2 are MNHEY and SVGAGI. Between the trimmed V and J ends, which lost 8 bases and 7 bases, there was a span of 14 bases. The CDR3 DNA reads TGTGCCAGCCAGGACGGGCGTAATGAAGCTTTCTTT. The encoded protein is CASQDGRNEAFF.

The chain couples TRBV7-2 to TRBJ2-5; 7 bases are shared with TRBD1. This CDR3 has 14 residues. Germline V CDR1 and CDR2: SGHTA, FQGNSA. V dropped 7 bases and J dropped 2; count of bases not matched to a gene: 7. The DNA of the CDR3 is TGTGCCAGCAACATAGGGACAGCACAAGAGACCCAGTACTTC. Translated, it gives CASNIGTAQETQYF.

The rearrangement uses TRBV27 and TRBJ2-6; no firm D call. Germline V gene data show CDR1 as MNHEY and CDR2 as SMNVEV (reference sequence). The CDR3 is 16 residues long. Trimming took off 5 bases at V and 4 bases at J, with 15 bases between the two ends. CDR3 DNA sequence: TGTGCCAGCAGTGGACCGGACGATTCGGGGGCCAACGTCCTGACTTTC. This gives the protein CASSGPDDSGANVLTF.

This rearrangement joins TRBV12-2 to TRBJ1-1. TRBV12-2 is assigned pseudogene status. The CDR3 runs 13 residues. CDR3: CASRLLWNTEAFF. CDR3 coding DNA: TGTGCAAGTCGCTTACTTTGGAACACTGAAGCTTTCTTT.

This chain joins TRBV18 and TRBJ2-6; weak D call: TRBD2 (6 bases). Germline V CDR1 and CDR2: KGHSH, LQKENI. The CDR3 loop spans 14 amino acids. V gave up 6 bases and J gave up 2 bases, with 8 bases separating them. The CDR3 coding sequence is TGTGCCAGCTCTGGGGGGACTGGGGCCAACGTCCTGACTTTC. Protein product: CASSGGTGANVLTF.

The CDR3 DNA reads as TGTGCCACCAGTGATCCCTTAGGGCCTGAGACCTACAATGAGCAGTTCTTC. Translation gives CATSDPLGPETYNEQFF. The chain has TRBV24-1 and TRBJ2-1; D is unresolved. Germline CDR1 is KGHDR and CDR2 is SFDVKD. There are 17 residues in the CDR3. V was clipped by 3 bases and J by 2 bases, with 16 bases between them.

The V and J genes are TRBV28 and TRBJ1-1; D is possibly TRBD1 (5 bases). In germline, CDR1 is MDHEN, CDR2 SYDVKM. The CDR3 has 14 residues. The V end was cut by 8 bases, the J end by 4 bases, with 17 bases between. Here the CDR3 DNA reads TGTGCCAGCCAAAATAACGGGGCGGGCACTGAAGCTTTCTTT. This encodes CASQNNGAGTEAFF. The full variable domain, rest sourced from reference TRBV28 and TRBJ1-1, is DVKVTQSSRYLVKRTGEKVFLECVQDMDHENMFWYRQDPGLGLRLIYFSYDVKMKEKGDIPEGYSVSREKKERFSLILESASTNQTSMYLCASQNNGAGTEAFFGQGTRLTVV.

The rearrangement uses TRBV3-1 (or the pseudogene TRBV3-2) and TRBJ1-2; D is unclear. The CDR3 length is 13 residues. Per germline, CDR1 LGHDT and CDR2 YNNKEL (reference sequence). V was pared by 2 bases and J by 6 bases, with 10 bases between. The CDR3 here is CASSQYGGDGYTF. CDR3 DNA sequence: TGTGCCAGCAGCCAATATGGCGGGGATGGCTACACCTTC.

The sample holds one count of this clone. The V call is TRBV5-4, the J call TRBJ1-3; 7 bases map to TRBD1. The CDR3 loop spans 15 amino acids. CDR1 is SGHNT, CDR2 YYREEE, per germline (reference sequence). The V and J ends lost 0 bases and 4 bases, in that order; junction bases with no gene match: 4. The CDR3 nucleotides read TGTGCCAGCAGCTTGGACAGGGGTAGGGGAAACACCATATATTTT. Translated, it gives CASSLDRGRGNTIYF.

The rearrangement links TRBV28 to TRBJ2-2; D is unclear. Germline V gene lookup returns CDR1 MDHEN and CDR2 SYDVKM. The ends were cut back, 3 bases at V and 2 bases at J, with 1 base in the middle. The CDR3 totals 12 residues. The chain's CDR3 is CASSFNTGELFF. CDR3 sequence (DNA): TGTGCCAGCAGTTTTAACACCGGGGAGCTGTTTTTT.

About this clone: Other nucleotide sequences from this sample produce the same CDR3. The chain couples TRBV7-3 to TRBJ2-2; D not resolved. The germline gives CDR1 SGHTA, CDR2 FQGTGA. With 5 bases removed from V and 4 bases from J, the gap between germline ends came to 5 bases. This CDR3 comprises 12 residues. CDR3 in amino acids: CASSLSTGELFF. In nucleotides, the CDR3 is TGTGCCAGCAGCCTGAGCACCGGGGAGCTGTTTTTT.

The chain recombines TRBV7-2 with TRBJ1-2; 7 positions agree with TRBD1. The germline V gene encodes CDR1 SGHTA and CDR2 FQGNSA. The trim removed 1 base at V and 5 bases at J, leaving 7 bases unmatched. CDR3 size: 15 residues. For the CDR3, the DNA is TGTGCCAGCAGCTTAGAGAGGGGGCGCGAGTATGGCTACACCTTC. Translating it yields CASSLERGREYGYTF.

This chain joins TRBV15 and TRBJ2-5; D possibly corresponds to TRBD2 (5 bases). The CDR3 sequence is 14 residues long. The ends were cut back, 4 bases at V and 5 bases at J, with 14 bases in the middle. Germline CDR1 reads LNHNV; CDR2 reads YYDKDF (reference sequence). The CDR3 region has the DNA TGTGCCACCAGCACGCGGGCAGCCGGGGAGACCCAGTACTTC. It translates to CATSTRAAGETQYF.

This chain uses TRBV19 with TRBJ1-1; D is possibly TRBD1 (6 bases). Germline V gene sequence: CDR1 LNHDA, CDR2 SQIVND (reference sequence). Trimming shortened V by 5 bases and J by 7 bases, and 11 bases separated the two germline ends. The CDR3 runs 12 residues. DNA of the CDR3: TGTGCCAGTAGTGGTGACAGGAGTGAAGCTTTCTTT. Translated: CASSGDRSEAFF.

This rearrangement joins TRBV3-1 (or the pseudogene TRBV3-2) to TRBJ2-2, with 11 bases matching TRBD2. This CDR3 has 16 amino acids. Germline trimming cut 5 bases from V and 1 base from J; bases unmatched to any gene: 3. Germline lookup yields CDR1 LGHDT and CDR2 YNNKEL (reference sequence). The CDR3 coding sequence is TGTGCCAGCAGCAAAGGACTAGCGGGGAACACCGGGGAGCTGTTTTTT. It yields the protein CASSKGLAGNTGELFF.

The gene calls are TRBV10-3 and TRBJ2-7, with a tentative D call TRBD2 (7 bases). The CDR3 has 20 residues. V gave up 0 bases and J gave up 2 bases, with 26 bases separating them. Germline V gene sequence: CDR1 ENHRY, CDR2 SYGVKD. This chain's CDR3 is CAISESRGGVSLALTYEQYF. The CDR3 coding sequence is TGTGCCATCAGTGAGTCGAGGGGGGGCGTATCACTAGCGTTGACCTACGAGCAGTACTTC.